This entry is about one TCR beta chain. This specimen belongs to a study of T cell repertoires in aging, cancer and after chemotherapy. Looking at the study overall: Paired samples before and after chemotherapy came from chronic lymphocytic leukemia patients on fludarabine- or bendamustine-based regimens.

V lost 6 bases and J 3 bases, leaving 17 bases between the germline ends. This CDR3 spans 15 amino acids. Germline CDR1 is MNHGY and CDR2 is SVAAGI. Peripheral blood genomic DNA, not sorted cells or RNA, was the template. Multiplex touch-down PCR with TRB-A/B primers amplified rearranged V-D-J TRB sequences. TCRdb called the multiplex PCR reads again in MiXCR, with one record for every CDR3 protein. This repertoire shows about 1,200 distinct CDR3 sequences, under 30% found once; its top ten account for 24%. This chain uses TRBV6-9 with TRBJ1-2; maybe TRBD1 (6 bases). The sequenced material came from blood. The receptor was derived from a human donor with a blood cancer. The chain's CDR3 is CASRQTGQSYYGYTF. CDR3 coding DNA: TGTGCCAGCAGGCAAACTGGACAGTCCTACTATGGCTACACCTTC.